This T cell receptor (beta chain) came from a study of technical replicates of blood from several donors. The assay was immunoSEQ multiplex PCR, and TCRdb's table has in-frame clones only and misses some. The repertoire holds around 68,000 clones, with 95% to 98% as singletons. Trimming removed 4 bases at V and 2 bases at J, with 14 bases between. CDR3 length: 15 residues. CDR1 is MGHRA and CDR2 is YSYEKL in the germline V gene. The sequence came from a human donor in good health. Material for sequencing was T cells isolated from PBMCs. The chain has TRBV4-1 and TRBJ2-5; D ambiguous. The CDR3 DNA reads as TGCGCCAGCAGCCTGCTGCCAGCGAGTCAAGAGACCCAGTACTTC. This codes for CASSLLPASQETQYF.